This TCR beta chain is from a study of response to subunit inactivated influenza vaccine. In this sample, this clonotype turned up a few times. V was clipped by 6 bases and J by 6 bases, with 22 bases between them. The CDR3 extends over 16 amino acids. TCRdb fed the RT-PCR reads into MiXCR, producing one record per CDR3 protein. The data contain roughly 650,000 distinct CDR3 sequences, 14% of them singletons. The source was PBMCs from blood, collected around 15 days before vaccination. The chain uses TRBV12-3 or TRBV12-4 and TRBJ2-3, with D maybe TRBD2 (6 bases). This sequence originates from a man aged 50 to 60 who received an inactivated influenza vaccine. The CDR3 sequence: CASSLRDSGYLDTQYF. CDR3 DNA: TGTGCCAGCAGCCTCCGGGACTCCGGGTACCTGGATACGCAGTATTTT.